Below, 4 T cell receptor beta chains from the same sample are listed, as sequenced in a study of molecular identifiers for immune sequencing clone quantification. A single record per CDR3 protein comes from TCRdb applying MiXCR to the PCR reads. The table includes some 100,000 distinct CDR3 sequences, around a third detected once. The material sequenced was naive CD8+ T cells from blood, with Jurkat cell RNA spiked in. Noted subset: FACS-sorted CD8+CD4-CCR7+CD45RA+ naive T cells. Receptor source: a human donor in good health. Some libraries in this study had Jurkat cell RNA spiked in.

In regard to this clonotype: This may stem from a read error, because a much larger clone lies one nucleotide away. The V call is TRBV4-2, the J call TRBJ1-1; 7 bases are shared with TRBD1. The CDR3 contains 14 residues. Per germline, CDR1 LGHNA and CDR2 YNFKEQ. V lost 4 bases and J lost 4; bases outside the gene matches: 6. The CDR3 spells CASSPGAGGTEAFF. CDR3 sequence (DNA): TGTGCCAGCAGCCCGGGCGCAGGGGGCACTGAAGCTTTCTTT.

This rearrangement joins TRBV12-3 or TRBV12-4 to TRBJ2-7, with 10 bases matching TRBD1. V dropped 6 bases and J dropped 5; count of bases not matched to a gene: 13. The CDR3 is 16 residues long. This CDR3 reads CASSQLSPTGGDEQYF. In DNA form, the CDR3 reads TGTGCCAGCAGCCAACTCTCACCGACAGGGGGCGACGAGCAGTACTTC.

This clonotype was found many times. This rearrangement joins TRBV29-1 to TRBJ1-1, with D possibly TRBD1 on 5 matching bases. The CDR3 extends over 14 amino acids. V dropped 4 bases and J dropped 3 bases, with 15 bases sitting between them. CDR1 SQVTM and CDR2 ANQGSEA come from the germline V gene. This CDR3 reads CSVGAGRGDTEAFF. The CDR3 nucleotides read TGCAGCGTTGGGGCAGGGAGAGGGGACACTGAAGCTTTCTTT.

The chain has TRBV12-3 or TRBV12-4 and TRBJ2-7; TRBD1 or TRBD2 may be the D gene (5 bases each). The CDR3 spans 14 residues. V dropped 5 bases and J dropped 7 bases, with 18 bases sitting between them. The CDR3 region has the DNA TGTGCCAGCAGTGCTCCGGGACGAGTAGAGGAGCAGTACTTC. This encodes CASSAPGRVEEQYF.